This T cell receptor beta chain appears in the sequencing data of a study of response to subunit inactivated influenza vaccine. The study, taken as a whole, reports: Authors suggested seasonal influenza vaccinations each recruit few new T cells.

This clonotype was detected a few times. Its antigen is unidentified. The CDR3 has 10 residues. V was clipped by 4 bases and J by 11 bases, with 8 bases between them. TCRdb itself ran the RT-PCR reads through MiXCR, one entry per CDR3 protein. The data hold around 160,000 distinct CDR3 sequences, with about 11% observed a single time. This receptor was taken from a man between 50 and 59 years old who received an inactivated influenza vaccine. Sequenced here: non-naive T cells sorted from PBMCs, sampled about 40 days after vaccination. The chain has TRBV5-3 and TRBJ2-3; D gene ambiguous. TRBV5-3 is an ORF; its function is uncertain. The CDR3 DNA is TGTGCCAGAAGCCTCACCCGGCAGTATTTT. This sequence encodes CARSLTRQYF.